Listed below are T cell receptor beta chains from one sample, sequenced in a study of T cell responses to AZD1222 COVID-19 vaccine. Generated by immunoSEQ multiplex PCR, the TCRdb table keeps only in-frame clones and is missing some. The sample has 150,000 to 200,000 clones; 92% are singletons. The source was peripheral blood, collected 28 days after the second AZD1222 dose. All receptors derive from an adult who received the AZD1222 COVID-19 vaccine. The CDR3 runs from the conserved cysteine through the conserved F or W. Each record gives: V gene, D gene, J gene, clone size, CDR3 protein, CDR3 DNA. D genes are given only for firm matches. Only some rows state a clone size, as once, few, many or a class for expanded clones.

V: TRBV10-2; D: TRBD1; J: TRBJ2-7; size: -; CDR3: CASSGTGGVYEQYF; DNA: TGCGCCAGCAGTGGGACAGGGGGGGTCTACGAGCAGTACTTC
V: TRBV7-9; D: -; J: TRBJ2-5; size: -; CDR3: CASSYQETQYF; DNA: TGTGCCAGCAGCTACCAAGAGACCCAGTACTTC
V: TRBV7-9; D: -; J: TRBJ1-3; size: -; CDR3: CASTWGGQGGNTIYF; DNA: TGTGCCAGCACCTGGGGAGGGCAAGGTGGAAACACCATATATTTT
V: TRBV4-2; D: -; J: TRBJ1-2; size: once; CDR3: CASSQGYRDGYGYTF; DNA: TGTGCCAGCAGCCAAGGCTACAGGGACGGCTATGGCTACACCTTC
V: TRBV4-2; D: -; J: TRBJ1-5; size: -; CDR3: CASSQGGGMSNQPQHF; DNA: TGTGCCAGCAGCCAAGGAGGAGGGATGAGCAATCAGCCCCAGCATTTT
V: TRBV5-4; D: -; J: TRBJ1-2; size: -; CDR3: CASSQDSLNYGYTF; DNA: TGTGCCAGCAGCCAGGACAGCCTTAACTATGGCTACACCTTC
V: TRBV19; D: TRBD1; J: TRBJ2-7; size: -; CDR3: CASSGQGSSYEQYF; DNA: TGTGCCAGTAGTGGACAGGGGTCTTCCTACGAGCAGTACTTC
V: TRBV7-6; D: TRBD1; J: TRBJ1-1; size: once; CDR3: CASSSQGARTEAFF; DNA: TGTGCCAGCAGCTCACAGGGGGCGCGTACTGAAGCTTTCTTT
V: TRBV5-8; D: -; J: TRBJ2-6; size: -; CDR3: CASSLWLSGANVLTF; DNA: TGTGCCAGCAGCTTGTGGCTCTCCGGGGCCAACGTCCTGACTTTC
V: TRBV6-5; D: -; J: TRBJ2-6; size: -; CDR3: CASSVATSGANVLTF; DNA: TGTGCCAGCAGCGTTGCGACCTCTGGGGCCAACGTCCTGACTTTC
V: TRBV2; D: -; J: TRBJ1-5; size: once; CDR3: CASSESGYSNQPQHF; DNA: TGTGCCAGCAGTGAGTCCGGTTATAGCAATCAGCCCCAGCATTTT
V: TRBV4-1; D: -; J: TRBJ2-1; size: -; CDR3: CASSRASNNEQFF; DNA: TGCGCCAGCAGCCGTGCTAGTAACAATGAGCAGTTCTTC
V: TRBV20-1; D: -; J: TRBJ2-3; size: once; CDR3: CSAQGEDTQYF; DNA: TGCAGTGCGCAAGGCGAAGATACGCAGTATTTT
V: TRBV2; D: -; J: TRBJ1-1; size: -; CDR3: CASSDATGLNTEAFF; DNA: TGTGCCAGCAGTGACGCAACAGGGCTGAACACTGAAGCTTTCTTT
V: TRBV9; D: TRBD2; J: TRBJ2-7; size: -; CDR3: CASSGKGTSGPYEQYF; DNA: TGTGCCAGCAGCGGGAAAGGGACTAGCGGTCCCTACGAGCAGTACTTC
V: TRBV2; D: TRBD2; J: TRBJ2-2; size: -; CDR3: CASKSGGAGTGELFF; DNA: TGTGCCAGCAAAAGCGGGGGGGCGGGCACCGGGGAGCTGTTTTTT
V: TRBV7-9; D: -; J: TRBJ2-7; size: -; CDR3: CASSPPWALYEQYF; DNA: TGTGCCAGCAGCCCCCCCTGGGCCCTCTACGAGCAGTACTTC
V: TRBV7-2; D: TRBD1; J: TRBJ1-1; size: -; CDR3: CASSSPGQGLSAFF; DNA: TGTGCCAGCAGCTCCCCGGGACAGGGCCTAAGCGCTTTCTTT
V: TRBV5-6; D: -; J: TRBJ1-5; size: -; CDR3: CASSLASNQPQHF; DNA: TGTGCCAGCAGCTTGGCAAGCAATCAGCCCCAGCATTTT
V: TRBV28; D: -; J: TRBJ2-2; size: -; CDR3: CASSLEVTGELFF; DNA: TGTGCCAGCAGTCTCGAGGTCACCGGGGAGCTGTTTTTT
V: TRBV5-1; D: -; J: TRBJ1-4; size: -; CDR3: CASSNDVVGEKLFF; DNA: TGCGCCAGCAGCAACGATGTGGTTGGTGAAAAACTGTTTTTT
V: TRBV28; D: -; J: TRBJ1-4; size: -; CDR3: CASSFRRENEKLFF; DNA: TGTGCCAGCAGTTTCAGACGGGAAAATGAAAAACTGTTTTTT
V: TRBV19; D: TRBD2; J: TRBJ2-3; size: -; CDR3: CASSIAGLAGGADTQYF; DNA: TGTGCCAGTAGTATAGCGGGACTAGCGGGGGGGGCAGATACGCAGTATTTT
V: TRBV9; D: TRBD1; J: TRBJ1-1; size: once; CDR3: CASSETQGGYTEAFF; DNA: TGTGCCAGCAGCGAGACCCAGGGGGGATACACTGAAGCTTTCTTT
V: TRBV10-3; D: TRBD1; J: TRBJ1-6; size: once; CDR3: CAISAKQGALYNSPLHF; DNA: TGTGCCATCAGTGCCAAACAGGGGGCTCTATATAATTCACCCCTCCACTTT
V: TRBV21-1; D: -; J: TRBJ1-6; size: -; CDR3: CAIRDRQGMGDSPLHF; DNA: TGTGCCATCCGGGACAGACAGGGCATGGGTGATTCACCCCTCCACTTT
V: TRBV7-9; D: -; J: TRBJ2-7; size: -; CDR3: CASSLGAPGTYEQYF; DNA: TGTGCCAGCAGCTTAGGGGCGCCAGGGACCTACGAGCAGTACTTC
V: TRBV30; D: -; J: TRBJ2-1; size: -; CDR3: CAWSPQVNEQFF; DNA: TGTGCCTGGAGTCCCCAGGTTAATGAGCAGTTCTTC
V: TRBV23-1; D: -; J: TRBJ2-3; size: -; CDR3: CASSQNPVDRFRLSMDTQYF; DNA: TGCGCCAGCAGTCAAAACCCGGTCGACAGGTTCAGACTAAGCATGGATACGCAGTATTTT
V: TRBV4-1; D: TRBD1; J: TRBJ2-1; size: -; CDR3: CASSHLGQGRSYNEQFF; DNA: TGCGCCAGCAGCCATCTGGGACAGGGTCGCTCCTACAATGAGCAGTTCTTC
V: TRBV30; D: -; J: TRBJ1-3; size: once; CDR3: CAWSVGGTGNTIYF; DNA: TGTGCCTGGAGTGTTGGGGGGACAGGAAACACCATATATTTT
V: TRBV1; D: -; J: TRBJ2-1; size: -; CDR3: CTSFQGLYNEQFF; DNA: TGCACCAGCTTCCAGGGCCTCTACAATGAGCAGTTCTTC
V: TRBV6-2/TRBV6-3; D: -; J: TRBJ1-2; size: -; CDR3: CASSTRAQPTNYGYTF; DNA: TGTGCCAGCAGTACCCGGGCGCAGCCTACAAACTATGGCTACACCTTC
V: TRBV27; D: -; J: TRBJ1-5; size: -; CDR3: CASSWGWHQPQHF; DNA: TGTGCCAGCAGTTGGGGTTGGCATCAGCCCCAGCATTTT
V: TRBV12-5; D: -; J: TRBJ1-6; size: -; CDR3: CASGPGANSPLHF; DNA: TGTGCTAGTGGTCCCGGGGCTAATTCACCCCTCCACTTT
V: TRBV11-2; D: -; J: TRBJ2-6; size: -; CDR3: CASSLQYDSFSGANVLTF; DNA: TGTGCCAGCAGCTTACAATACGACAGTTTCTCTGGGGCCAACGTCCTGACTTTC
V: TRBV9; D: TRBD1; J: TRBJ2-3; size: -; CDR3: CASSVAGGPVDTQYF; DNA: TGTGCCAGCAGCGTGGCAGGGGGTCCCGTAGATACGCAGTATTTT
V: TRBV5-1; D: -; J: TRBJ1-2; size: -; CDR3: CASSSSPSGQANYGYTF; DNA: TGCGCCAGCAGCTCTTCTCCCTCAGGGCAAGCTAACTATGGCTACACCTTC
V: TRBV7-9; D: TRBD1; J: TRBJ1-4; size: -; CDR3: CASSLETGTNEKLFF; DNA: TGTGCCAGCAGCTTAGAGACAGGGACTAATGAAAAACTGTTTTTT
V: TRBV5-8; D: TRBD1; J: TRBJ1-5; size: -; CDR3: CASSPRTGGNQPQHF; DNA: TGTGCCAGCAGCCCGAGGACAGGAGGGAATCAGCCCCAGCATTTT
V: TRBV3-1/TRBV3-2; D: TRBD1; J: TRBJ1-1; size: -; CDR3: CASSHGQGNTEAFF; DNA: TGTGCCAGCAGCCATGGACAGGGGAACACTGAAGCTTTCTTT
V: TRBV28; D: -; J: TRBJ2-3; size: -; CDR3: CASSVRGGFIRGTDTQYF; DNA: TGTGCCAGCAGTGTCAGGGGGGGGTTCATAAGGGGCACAGATACGCAGTATTTT
V: TRBV7-8; D: -; J: TRBJ2-7; size: -; CDR3: CASSSTRIGPGLEQYF; DNA: TGTGCCAGCAGCTCTACCCGGATAGGGCCTGGTCTCGAGCAGTACTTC
V: TRBV7-2; D: -; J: TRBJ1-2; size: -; CDR3: CASSLFRSDLSANYGYTF; DNA: TGTGCCAGCAGCTTATTTCGAAGCGACCTATCAGCTAACTATGGCTACACCTTC
V: TRBV28; D: -; J: TRBJ2-7; size: once; CDR3: CASSSTGYEQYF; DNA: TGTGCCAGCAGTTCTACAGGCTACGAGCAGTACTTC
V: TRBV18; D: TRBD2; J: TRBJ2-3; size: -; CDR3: CASSPPGSSGSFTDTQYF; DNA: TGTGCCAGCTCACCCCCGGGGTCTAGCGGGAGTTTCACAGATACGCAGTATTTT
V: TRBV29-1; D: TRBD2; J: TRBJ2-1; size: -; CDR3: CSVAGLAGATEQFF; DNA: TGCAGCGTTGCCGGACTAGCGGGGGCGACTGAGCAGTTCTTC
V: TRBV7-9; D: -; J: TRBJ1-1; size: once; CDR3: CASSLGRANTEAFF; DNA: TGTGCCAGCAGCTTAGGCAGAGCGAACACTGAAGCTTTCTTT
V: TRBV24-1; D: -; J: TRBJ1-5; size: -; CDR3: CATSDGRDQPQHF; DNA: TGTGCCACCAGTGATGGTAGGGATCAGCCCCAGCATTTT
V: TRBV6-6; D: TRBD2; J: TRBJ2-3; size: -; CDR3: CASSRLADTDTQYF; DNA: TGTGCCAGCAGCCGGCTAGCGGACACAGATACGCAGTATTTT
V: TRBV29-1; D: TRBD1; J: TRBJ2-1; size: -; CDR3: CSAWTGSYNEQFF; DNA: TGCAGCGCTTGGACAGGGTCCTACAATGAGCAGTTCTTC
V: TRBV9; D: TRBD1; J: TRBJ1-4; size: -; CDR3: CASSGGQDSNEKLFF; DNA: TGTGCCAGCAGCGGAGGACAGGACTCTAATGAAAAACTGTTTTTT
V: TRBV6-2/TRBV6-3; D: -; J: TRBJ1-3; size: -; CDR3: CASSYSTAAGNTIYF; DNA: TGTGCCAGCAGTTACTCGACGGCGGCTGGAAACACCATATATTTT
V: TRBV20-1; D: -; J: TRBJ2-7; size: -; CDR3: CSAYGTEQYF; DNA: TGCAGTGCTTATGGGACAGAGCAGTACTTC
V: TRBV29-1; D: -; J: TRBJ1-2; size: -; CDR3: CSVEGGGKNYGYTF; DNA: TGCAGCGTTGAAGGTGGGGGGAAAAACTATGGCTACACCTTC
V: TRBV4-3; D: TRBD1; J: TRBJ1-1; size: -; CDR3: CASSQDISRTGLNTEAFF; DNA: TGCGCCAGCAGCCAAGATATCTCTCGGACAGGGTTGAACACTGAAGCTTTCTTT
V: TRBV20-1; D: -; J: TRBJ2-7; size: -; CDR3: CSASDGTGSYEQYF; DNA: TGCAGTGCTAGTGACGGGACGGGTTCCTACGAGCAGTACTTC
V: TRBV2; D: -; J: TRBJ1-1; size: -; CDR3: CASCGPWAGNTEAFF; DNA: TGTGCCAGCTGTGGGCCCTGGGCCGGCAACACTGAAGCTTTCTTT
V: TRBV12-3/TRBV12-4; D: -; J: TRBJ2-3; size: -; CDR3: CASRPLGTDTQYF; DNA: TGTGCCAGCAGACCTCTAGGTACAGATACGCAGTATTTT
V: TRBV27; D: TRBD1; J: TRBJ2-2; size: -; CDR3: CASAYWTGQTGELFF; DNA: TGTGCCAGCGCGTATTGGACAGGGCAAACCGGGGAGCTGTTTTTT